This T cell receptor beta chain was identified in a study of cytomegalovirus exposure and HLA in healthy donors. Healthy bone marrow donors made up the donor group. Primers: 60 Vbeta forward and 13 Jbeta reverse. Here immunoSEQ multiplex PCR was the method, and the copy in TCRdb shows in-frame clones only, minus some. The profile shows 150,000 or so clones, over 60% of them singletons. Comments on this clone: The antigen remains undetermined.

Trimming took 4 bases from V and 0 from J; bases not matched to a gene: 4. Looked up from germline, CDR1 is MGHRA and CDR2 is YSYEKL. The CDR3 loop spans 16 amino acids. The study's findings and limits: There were reportedly fewer N-insertions in an Asian-associated ancestry cluster than the approximately 670-donor mean, in a later analysis.

What was sequenced was PBMCs. The chain joins TRBV4-1 to TRBJ2-1, with 9 bases that match TRBD2. The sequence derives from a woman under 40 in good health and CMV-seropositive. The CDR3 is CASSRGLASSYNEQFF. The CDR3 DNA reads as TGCGCCAGCAGCCGCGGACTAGCGAGCTCCTACAATGAGCAGTTCTTC.